The T cell receptor (beta chain) under discussion was sequenced for a study of blood T cell repertoires in COVID-19. Study details: Sites in the United States, Italy and Spain provided acute and convalescent COVID-19 samples. In each case, the material was cDNA or gDNA derived from T cells, B-cell-depleted T cells, or PBMCs.

Authors' analysis steps: Amplification of reference gene primers provided the estimated nucleated cell counts. Sequenced by immunoSEQ multiplex PCR; TCRdb stores in-frame clones only, minus some. That table furnishes V, J and clone size, whereas the DNA furnished D and trimming. This table holds over 250,000 clones, 89% found once. Germline CDR1 is MNHEY and CDR2 is SVGAGI. CDR3 length: 14 residues. The ends were cut back, 2 bases at V and 0 bases at J, with 7 bases in the middle. The origin of this receptor is a man in his fifties or sixties with acute or convalescent COVID-19. The chain is built from TRBV6-5 and TRBJ1-1, with D perhaps matching TRBD1 (6 bases). The sample comprised peripheral blood. The CDR3 DNA reads TGTGCCAGCAGTTACGCAGGGGTGAACACTGAAGCTTTCTTT. Protein: CASSYAGVNTEAFF.